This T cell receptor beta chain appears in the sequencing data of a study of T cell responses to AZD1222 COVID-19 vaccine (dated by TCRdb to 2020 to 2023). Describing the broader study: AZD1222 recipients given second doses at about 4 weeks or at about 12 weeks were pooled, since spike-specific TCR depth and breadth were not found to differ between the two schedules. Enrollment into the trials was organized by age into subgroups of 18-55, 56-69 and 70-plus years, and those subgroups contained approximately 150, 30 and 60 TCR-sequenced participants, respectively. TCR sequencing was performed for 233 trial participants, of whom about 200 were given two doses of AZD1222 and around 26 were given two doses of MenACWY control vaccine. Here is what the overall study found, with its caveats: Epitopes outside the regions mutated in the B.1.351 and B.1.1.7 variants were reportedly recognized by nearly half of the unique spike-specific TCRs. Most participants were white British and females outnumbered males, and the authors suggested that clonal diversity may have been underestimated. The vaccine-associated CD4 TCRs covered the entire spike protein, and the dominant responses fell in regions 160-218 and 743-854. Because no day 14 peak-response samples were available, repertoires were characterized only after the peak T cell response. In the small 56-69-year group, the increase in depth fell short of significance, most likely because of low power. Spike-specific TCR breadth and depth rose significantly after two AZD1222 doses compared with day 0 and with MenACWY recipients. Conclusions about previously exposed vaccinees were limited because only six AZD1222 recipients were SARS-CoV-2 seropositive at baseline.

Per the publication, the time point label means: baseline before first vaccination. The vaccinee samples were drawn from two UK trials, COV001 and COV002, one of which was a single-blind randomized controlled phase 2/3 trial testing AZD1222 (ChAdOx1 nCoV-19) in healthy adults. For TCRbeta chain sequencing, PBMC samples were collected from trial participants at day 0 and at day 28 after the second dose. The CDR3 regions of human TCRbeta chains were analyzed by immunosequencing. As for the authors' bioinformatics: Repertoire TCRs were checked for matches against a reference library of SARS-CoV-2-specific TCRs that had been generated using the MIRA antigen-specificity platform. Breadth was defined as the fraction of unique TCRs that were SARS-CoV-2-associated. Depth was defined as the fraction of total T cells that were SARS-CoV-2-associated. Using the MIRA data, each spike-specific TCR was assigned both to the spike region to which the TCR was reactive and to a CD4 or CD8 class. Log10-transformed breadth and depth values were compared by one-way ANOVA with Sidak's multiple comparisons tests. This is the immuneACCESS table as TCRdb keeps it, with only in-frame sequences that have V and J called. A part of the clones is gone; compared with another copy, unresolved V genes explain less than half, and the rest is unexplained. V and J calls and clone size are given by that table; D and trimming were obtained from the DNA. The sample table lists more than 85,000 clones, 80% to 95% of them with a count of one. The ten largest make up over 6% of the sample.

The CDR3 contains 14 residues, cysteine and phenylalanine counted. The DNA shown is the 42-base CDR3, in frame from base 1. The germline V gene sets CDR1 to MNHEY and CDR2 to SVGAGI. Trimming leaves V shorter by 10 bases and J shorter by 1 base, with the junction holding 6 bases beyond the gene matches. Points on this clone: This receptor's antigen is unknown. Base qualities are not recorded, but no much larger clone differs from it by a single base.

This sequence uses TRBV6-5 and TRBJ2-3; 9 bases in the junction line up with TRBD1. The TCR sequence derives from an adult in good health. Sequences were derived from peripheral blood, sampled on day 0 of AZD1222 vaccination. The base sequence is TGTGCCACCAGACAGGGGGTAGGCACAGATACGCAGTATTTT. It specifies CATRQGVGTDTQYF.